This TCR beta chain was captured in a study of OX40 agonist ivuxolimab in advanced cancers. Germline V lookup: CDR1 MNHEY, CDR2 SMNVEV (reference sequence). The CDR3 loop spans 16 amino acids. V was shortened by 2 bases and J by 2 bases, with 15 bases between the two germline ends. Clones were read by immunoSEQ multiplex PCR, and TCRdb kept only the in-frame ones, dropping some. The sample shows roughly 27,000 clones, 85% to 90% of them seen only once. The chain links TRBV27 to TRBJ2-5; D is unresolved. The sequenced sample was CD4+ or CD8+ T cells sorted from blood, obtained in a trial of the OX40 agonist ivuxolimab. The TCR sequence derives from an adult with an advanced solid tumor such as melanoma, head and neck, liver or kidney cancer. The CDR3 DNA follows: TGTGCCAGCAGTTTACTAGATGGGGTAGGGCAAGAGACCCAGTACTTC. It is translated as CASSLLDGVGQETQYF.